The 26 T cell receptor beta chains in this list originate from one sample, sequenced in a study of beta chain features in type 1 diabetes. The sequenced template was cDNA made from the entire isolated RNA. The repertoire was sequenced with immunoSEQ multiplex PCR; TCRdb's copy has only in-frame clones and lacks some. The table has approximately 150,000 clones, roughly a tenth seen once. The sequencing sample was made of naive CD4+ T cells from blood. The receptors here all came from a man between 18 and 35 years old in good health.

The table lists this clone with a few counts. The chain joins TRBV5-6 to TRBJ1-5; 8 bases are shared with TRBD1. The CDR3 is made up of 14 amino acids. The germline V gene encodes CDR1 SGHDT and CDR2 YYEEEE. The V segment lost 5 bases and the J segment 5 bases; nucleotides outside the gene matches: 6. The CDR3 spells CASSPTGDYQPQHF. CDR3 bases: TGTGCCAGCAGTCCGACAGGGGATTATCAGCCCCAGCATTTT.

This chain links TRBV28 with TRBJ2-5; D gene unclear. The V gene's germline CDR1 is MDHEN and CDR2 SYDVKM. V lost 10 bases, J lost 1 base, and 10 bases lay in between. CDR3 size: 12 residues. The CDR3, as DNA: TGTGCCACCCAGGAAACCCAAGAGACCCAGTACTTC. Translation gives CATQETQETQYF.

DNA of the CDR3: TGTGCCAGCAGCTTCCAATTCACAGGGGGAAGGGAGACCCAGTACTTC. Translating it yields CASSFQFTGGRETQYF. The rearrangement links TRBV7-2 to TRBJ2-5; 8 nucleotides line up with TRBD1. The CDR3 is 16 amino acids. Germline assignment: CDR1 SGHTA and CDR2 FQGNSA. J lost 5 bases, V lost 3 bases, and 11 bases had no gene match.

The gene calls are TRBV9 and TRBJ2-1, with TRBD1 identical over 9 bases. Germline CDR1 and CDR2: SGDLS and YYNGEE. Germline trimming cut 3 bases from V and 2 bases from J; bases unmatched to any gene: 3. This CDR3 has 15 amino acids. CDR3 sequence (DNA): TGTGCCAGCAGCGACCGGGACAGGGCCTACAATGAGCAGTTCTTC. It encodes CASSDRDRAYNEQFF.

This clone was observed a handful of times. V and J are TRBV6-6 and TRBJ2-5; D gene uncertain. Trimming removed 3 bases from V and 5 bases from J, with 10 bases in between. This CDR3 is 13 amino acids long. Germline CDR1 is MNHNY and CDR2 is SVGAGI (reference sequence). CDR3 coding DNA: TGTGCCAGCAGTTATCGCGTAGCTGAGACCCAGTACTTC. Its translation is CASSYRVAETQYF.

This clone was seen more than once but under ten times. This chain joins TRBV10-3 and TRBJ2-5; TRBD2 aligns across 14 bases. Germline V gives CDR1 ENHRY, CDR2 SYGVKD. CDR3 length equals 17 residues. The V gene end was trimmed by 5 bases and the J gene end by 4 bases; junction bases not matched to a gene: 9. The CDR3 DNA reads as TGTGCCATCAGTACTGAGACTAGCGGGGGGGCCGGAGAGACCCAGTACTTC. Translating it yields CAISTETSGGAGETQYF.

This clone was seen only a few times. CDR3 coding DNA: TGTGCCAGCAGCCCGTGGGGGACAGGATACACAGATACGCAGTATTTT. The encoded protein is CASSPWGTGYTDTQYF. The V call is TRBV9, the J call TRBJ2-3; 8 bases are a match to TRBD1. Germline CDR1 is SGDLS and CDR2 is YYNGEE. J was trimmed by 2 bases and V by 4 bases; bases with no gene match: 9. The CDR3 has 16 residues.

In DNA form, the CDR3 reads TGCGCCAGCAGCCAAGATCTATCTTCTAATGAAAAACTGTTTTTT. Encoded protein: CASSQDLSSNEKLFF. This chain connects TRBV4-3 to TRBJ1-4; D gene ambiguous. The CDR3 runs to 15 residues. Trimming stripped 0 bases from V and 3 bases from J, with 8 bases between. CDR1 LGHNA and CDR2 YSLEER come from the germline V gene.

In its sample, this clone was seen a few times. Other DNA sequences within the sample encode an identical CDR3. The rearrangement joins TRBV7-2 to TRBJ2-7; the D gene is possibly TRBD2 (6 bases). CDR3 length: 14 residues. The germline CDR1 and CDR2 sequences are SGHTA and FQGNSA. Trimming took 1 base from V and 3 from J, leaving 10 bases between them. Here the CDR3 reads CASSLVRGGYEQYF. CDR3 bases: TGTGCCAGCAGCTTAGTGCGGGGAGGCTACGAGCAGTACTTC.

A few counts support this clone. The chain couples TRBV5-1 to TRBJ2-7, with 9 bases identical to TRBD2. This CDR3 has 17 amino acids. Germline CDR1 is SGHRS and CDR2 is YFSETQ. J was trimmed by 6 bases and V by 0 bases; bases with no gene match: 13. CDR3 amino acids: CASSLAGPLAGFLEQYF. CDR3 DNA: TGCGCCAGCAGCTTGGCCGGTCCGCTAGCGGGGTTTCTCGAGCAGTACTTC. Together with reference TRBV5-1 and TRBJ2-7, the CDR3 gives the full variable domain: KAGVTQTPRYLIKTRGQQVTLSCSPISGHRSVSWYQQTPGQGLQFLFEYFSETQRNKGNFPGRFSGRQFSNSRSEMNVSTLELGDSALYLCASSLAGPLAGFLEQYFGPGTRLTVT.

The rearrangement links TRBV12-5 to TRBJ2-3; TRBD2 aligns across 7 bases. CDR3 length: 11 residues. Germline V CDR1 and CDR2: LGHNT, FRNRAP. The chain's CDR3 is CAHGGTDTQYF. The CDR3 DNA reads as TGTGCCCACGGGGGGACAGATACGCAGTATTTT. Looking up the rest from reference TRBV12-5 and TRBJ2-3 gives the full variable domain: DARVTQTPRHKVTEMGQEVTMRCQPILGHNTVFWYRQTMMQGLELLAYFRNRAPLDDSGMPKDRFSAEMPDATLATLKIQPSEPRDSAVYFCAHGGTDTQYFGPGTRLTVL.

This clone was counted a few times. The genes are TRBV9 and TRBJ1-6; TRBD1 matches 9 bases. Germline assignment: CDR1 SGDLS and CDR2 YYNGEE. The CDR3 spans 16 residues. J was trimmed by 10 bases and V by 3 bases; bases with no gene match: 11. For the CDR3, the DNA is TGTGCCAGCAGCGCCCACCTCGGACAGGGGAGCTCACCCCTCCACTTT. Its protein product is CASSAHLGQGSSPLHF.

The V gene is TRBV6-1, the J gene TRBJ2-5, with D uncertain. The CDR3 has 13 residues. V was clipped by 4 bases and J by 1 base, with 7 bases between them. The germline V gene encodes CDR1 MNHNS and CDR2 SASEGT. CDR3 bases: TGTGCCAGCAGTGCCGGGTCCCAAGAGACCCAGTACTTC. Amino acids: CASSAGSQETQYF.

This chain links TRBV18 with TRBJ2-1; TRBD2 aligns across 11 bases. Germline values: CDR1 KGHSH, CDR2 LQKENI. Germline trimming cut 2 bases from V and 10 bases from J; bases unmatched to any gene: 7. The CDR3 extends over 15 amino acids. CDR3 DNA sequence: TGTGCCAGCTCACCATCGTCACTAGCGGGGGCCGAGCAGTTCTTC. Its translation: CASSPSSLAGAEQFF.

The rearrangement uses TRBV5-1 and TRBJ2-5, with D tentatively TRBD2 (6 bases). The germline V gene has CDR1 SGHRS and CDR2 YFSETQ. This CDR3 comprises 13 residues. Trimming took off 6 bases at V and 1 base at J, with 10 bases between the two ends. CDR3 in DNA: TGCGCCAGCACCGGGACTTCCCAAGAGACCCAGTACTTC. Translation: CASTGTSQETQYF.

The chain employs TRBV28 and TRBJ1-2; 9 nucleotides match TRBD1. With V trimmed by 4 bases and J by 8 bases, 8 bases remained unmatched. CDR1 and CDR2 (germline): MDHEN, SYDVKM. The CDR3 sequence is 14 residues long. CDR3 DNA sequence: TGTGCCAGCAGTTCGTATACAGGGGGCTGGGGCTACACCTTC. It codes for CASSSYTGGWGYTF.

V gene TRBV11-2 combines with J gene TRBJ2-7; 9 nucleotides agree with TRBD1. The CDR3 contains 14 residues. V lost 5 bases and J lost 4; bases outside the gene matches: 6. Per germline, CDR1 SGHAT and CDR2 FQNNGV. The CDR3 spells CASSPGTGSYEQYF. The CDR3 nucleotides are TGTGCCAGCAGCCCCGGGACAGGGTCTTACGAGCAGTACTTC.

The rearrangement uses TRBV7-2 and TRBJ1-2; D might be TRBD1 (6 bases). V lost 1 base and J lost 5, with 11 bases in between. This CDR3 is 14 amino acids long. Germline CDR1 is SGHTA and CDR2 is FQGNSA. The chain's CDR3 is CASSLDRDSYGYTF. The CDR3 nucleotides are TGTGCCAGCAGCTTAGACAGGGATTCATATGGCTACACCTTC.

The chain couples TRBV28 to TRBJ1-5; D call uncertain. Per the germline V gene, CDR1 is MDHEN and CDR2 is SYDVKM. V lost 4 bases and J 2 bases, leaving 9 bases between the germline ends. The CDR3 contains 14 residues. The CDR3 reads CASSSNTRNQPQHF. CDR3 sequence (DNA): TGTGCCAGCAGTTCCAACACCCGCAATCAGCCCCAGCATTTT.

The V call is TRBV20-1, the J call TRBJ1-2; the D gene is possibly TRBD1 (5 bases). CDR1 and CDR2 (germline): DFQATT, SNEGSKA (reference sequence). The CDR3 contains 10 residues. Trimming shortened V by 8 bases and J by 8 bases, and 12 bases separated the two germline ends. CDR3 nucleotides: TGCAGTCGGGGGAAGTCAGGCTACACCTTC. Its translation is CSRGKSGYTF.

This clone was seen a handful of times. CDR3 nucleotides: TGCGCCAGCAGCTGGACAGGGGAAACCGGGGAGCTGTTTTTT. As protein: CASSWTGETGELFF. The rearrangement joins TRBV5-1 to TRBJ2-2; 9 positions agree with TRBD1. V shed 3 bases, J shed 5 bases, and the junction held 2 bases outside the gene matches. The germline V gene encodes CDR1 SGHRS and CDR2 YFSETQ. The CDR3 extends over 14 amino acids.

This CDR3 reads CASSKRDRGYTDTQYF. CDR3 in DNA: TGTGCCAGCAGCAAGCGGGACAGGGGATACACAGATACGCAGTATTTT. V is TRBV28 and J is TRBJ2-3; TRBD1 aligns across 10 bases. The trim removed 6 bases at V and 2 bases at J, leaving 8 bases unmatched. In germline, CDR1 is MDHEN, CDR2 SYDVKM. The CDR3 spans 16 residues.

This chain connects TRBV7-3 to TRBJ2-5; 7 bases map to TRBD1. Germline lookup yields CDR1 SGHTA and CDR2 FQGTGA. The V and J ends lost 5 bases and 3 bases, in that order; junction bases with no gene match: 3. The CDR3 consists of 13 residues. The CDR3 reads CASSLTGEETQYF. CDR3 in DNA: TGTGCCAGCAGCCTCACAGGGGAAGAGACCCAGTACTTC.

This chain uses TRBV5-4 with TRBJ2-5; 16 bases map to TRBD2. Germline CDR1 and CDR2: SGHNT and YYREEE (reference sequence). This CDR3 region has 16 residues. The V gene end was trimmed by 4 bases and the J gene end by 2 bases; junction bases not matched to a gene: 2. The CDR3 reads CASSLGLAGGQETQYF. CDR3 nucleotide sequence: TGTGCCAGCAGCCTGGGACTAGCGGGGGGGCAAGAGACCCAGTACTTC.

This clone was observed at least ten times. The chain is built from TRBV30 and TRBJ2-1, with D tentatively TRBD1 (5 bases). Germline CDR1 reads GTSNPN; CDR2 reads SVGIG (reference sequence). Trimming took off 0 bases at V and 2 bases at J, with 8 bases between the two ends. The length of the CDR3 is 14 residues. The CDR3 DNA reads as TGTGCCTGGAGTGTACAGGTAACCTACAATGAGCAGTTCTTC. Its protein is CAWSVQVTYNEQFF.

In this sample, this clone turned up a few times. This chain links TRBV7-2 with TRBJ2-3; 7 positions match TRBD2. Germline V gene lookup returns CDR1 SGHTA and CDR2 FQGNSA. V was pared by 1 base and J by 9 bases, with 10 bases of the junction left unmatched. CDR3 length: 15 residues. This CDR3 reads CASSLVAGVSGTQYF. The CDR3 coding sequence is TGTGCCAGCAGCTTAGTGGCGGGGGTATCGGGGACGCAGTATTTT.